This T cell receptor beta chain was sequenced for a study of T-cell reconstitution after alpha-beta-depleted transplantation in children. General observations from the study: Two months or so post-transplant, alpha-beta T cells reportedly derived from several hundred expanded graft clones. The main origin of T-cell counts and diversity one year after transplant was newly produced T cells. The study traced high day-60 TCRbeta diversity in some patients to surviving recipient T cells and thymic progenitors.

TCRbeta library construction was performed incorporating unique molecular identifiers. MiXCR, applied by TCRdb to the PCR reads, yields one record per CDR3 protein. The sample lists roughly 110,000 distinct CDR3 sequences; approximately 10% were seen once. The CDR3 runs 20 residues. Germline CDR1 is SQVTM and CDR2 is ANQGSEA. The J segment lost 4 bases and the V segment lost 0 bases, leaving 16 bases of the junction unmatched. This clonotype was seen a handful of times. No antigen is known for it. J is TRBJ2-7 and V is TRBV29-1, with 15 bases fitting TRBD2. This clonotype was sampled from a boy younger than 10 with acute lymphoblastic leukemia, due to receive a stem cell transplant. The sample here was PBMCs, taken before TCRalphabeta/CD19-depleted stem cell transplant. The CDR3 loop is CSVEEGPLGTSGRTQYEQYF. The CDR3 DNA is TGCAGCGTTGAAGAAGGTCCCCTCGGGACTAGCGGGAGGACTCAGTACGAGCAGTACTTC.